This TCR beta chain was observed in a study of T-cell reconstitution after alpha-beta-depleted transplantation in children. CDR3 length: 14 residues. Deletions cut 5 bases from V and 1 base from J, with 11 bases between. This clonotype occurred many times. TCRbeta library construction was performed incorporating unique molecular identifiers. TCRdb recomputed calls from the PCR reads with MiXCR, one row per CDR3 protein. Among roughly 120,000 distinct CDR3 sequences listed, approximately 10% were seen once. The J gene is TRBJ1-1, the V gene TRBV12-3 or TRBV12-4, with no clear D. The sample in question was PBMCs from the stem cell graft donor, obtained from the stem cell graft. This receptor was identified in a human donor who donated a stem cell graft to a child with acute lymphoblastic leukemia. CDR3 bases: TGTGCCAGCAGTCCTCCGAAAGGGAACACTGAAGCTTTCTTT. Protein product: CASSPPKGNTEAFF.